These T cell receptor beta chains were read from a single sample in a study of blood T cell repertoires in COVID-19. Produced via immunoSEQ multiplex PCR; TCRdb's table is partial and in-frame only. The sample has 140,000 or so clones; 65% to 80% are singletons. The source material was peripheral blood. These receptors originate from a woman between 55 and 75 years old with acute or convalescent COVID-19. Each CDR3 is given without its conserved first and last residue. Each record gives: D gene, V gene, J gene, clone size, CDR3 protein. D genes are given only for firm matches. A row's size may be missing; if present it is once, few, many or a size class.

>NA|TRBV27|TRBJ1-1|NA
ASSSLGLGVPEAF
>NA|TRBV25-1|TRBJ2-3|NA
ASSVSPTDTQY
>NA|TRBV29-1|TRBJ2-3|NA
SAGGDTQY
>NA|TRBV6-5|TRBJ1-2|NA
ASSYIFGGLNYGYT
>TRBD1|TRBV2|TRBJ1-4|NA
ASSLGTGGFEKLF
>NA|TRBV5-6|TRBJ2-1|NA
ASRLRSYREEQF
>NA|TRBV9|TRBJ2-7|NA
ASSVGTERYEQY
>TRBD1|TRBV5-1|TRBJ1-6|NA
ASSDRGTYNSPLH
>TRBD2|TRBV27|TRBJ2-3|NA
ASSYSTSGRARDTQY
>NA|TRBV19|TRBJ1-5|NA
ASSIDRLRQAGNQPQH
>NA|TRBV7-2|TRBJ2-7|NA
ASSSHSYEQY
>NA|TRBV11-2|TRBJ2-7|NA
ASSLVGGSYEQY
>NA|TRBV5-6|TRBJ1-2|NA
ASSDGSGIAGYT
>NA|TRBV5-1|TRBJ2-7|NA
ASSLGQNYEQY
>NA|TRBV9|TRBJ1-4|NA
ASSTQGSNEKLF
>TRBD1|TRBV19|TRBJ2-4|NA
ASSVGQGLVGKNIQY
>NA|TRBV7-9|TRBJ2-4|NA
ASSPSGNIQY
>NA|TRBV2|TRBJ1-1|NA
ASSVQGSTEAF
>TRBD1|TRBV6-2/TRBV6-3|TRBJ1-5|NA
ASSTRQGLSQPQH
>TRBD1|TRBV27|TRBJ1-2|NA
ASSAGDRGFSYT
>NA|TRBV19|TRBJ2-1|NA
ATTQAGGQF
>NA|TRBV14|TRBJ1-2|NA
ASSPQGLYGYT
>TRBD2|TRBV7-2|TRBJ2-3|NA
ASSLVGLGGGTDTQY
>TRBD2|TRBV7-9|TRBJ2-5|NA
ASSLGVLAGDETQY
>NA|TRBV25-1|TRBJ2-2|NA
ASSRGRLNTGELF
>NA|TRBV19|TRBJ2-1|NA
ASSIALFSRVPRVYNEQF
>NA|TRBV28|TRBJ1-1|NA
ASSTRRGRTEAF
>NA|TRBV4-2|TRBJ2-3|few
ASSQARLSTDTQY
>NA|TRBV5-6|TRBJ1-2|once
ASSLGSPYGYT
>TRBD2|TRBV3-1/TRBV3-2|TRBJ2-7|once
ASSSLAGGPNEQY
>NA|TRBV3-1/TRBV3-2|TRBJ1-1|once
ASSPITDTEAF
>NA|TRBV30|TRBJ2-7|NA
AWSPKDYGSTYEQY
>NA|TRBV27|TRBJ2-7|NA
ASSSTILRGAPYEQY
>TRBD2|TRBV5-1|TRBJ2-3|NA
ASSPLSGRNTDTQY
>TRBD2|TRBV7-2|TRBJ2-3|NA
ASSPDGRATDTQY
>TRBD2|TRBV19|TRBJ2-1|NA
ASSKLAGVANEQF
>NA|TRBV12-3/TRBV12-4|TRBJ1-1|NA
ASSLSGPTEAF
>TRBD2|TRBV7-6|TRBJ2-1|NA
ASSFLAGGNNEQF
>NA|TRBV28|TRBJ1-1|NA
ATGKHQTNTEAF
>NA|TRBV28|TRBJ1-5|NA
ASSAPQGQGREPQH
>TRBD1|TRBV24-1|TRBJ1-5|few
ATSDHAKTGVPYYSNQPQH
>NA|TRBV9|TRBJ2-5|NA
ASSVGVVYLETQY
>TRBD1|TRBV7-6|TRBJ2-2|NA
ASSLGTGETGELF
>TRBD2|TRBV10-3|TRBJ2-1|once
AISERVRGDNEQF
>TRBD2|TRBV11-2|TRBJ2-7|NA
ASNSVGAGGPPTIEQY
>NA|TRBV7-9|TRBJ1-2|NA
ASSLGYRVDGYT
>NA|TRBV19|TRBJ1-5|many
ASVNVGRNQPQH
>NA|TRBV14|TRBJ2-7|NA
ASSHNLLGVGEQY
>TRBD1|TRBV10-3|TRBJ2-2|NA
ATSTGQGNTGELF
>NA|TRBV27|TRBJ1-1|once
ASKRQMNTEAF
>NA|TRBV7-9|TRBJ2-1|once
ASSLNRNEQF
>NA|TRBV2|TRBJ1-4|NA
ASRTGEKLF
>TRBD2|TRBV4-1|TRBJ2-7|many
ASSQERGSPNYEQY
>TRBD1|TRBV3-1/TRBV3-2|TRBJ2-5|once
ASSQVDRAETQY
>TRBD1|TRBV30|TRBJ1-2|NA
AWSPLVGQGGHGYT
>TRBD1|TRBV5-4|TRBJ2-2|NA
ASSGPGQGVQRTGGGELF
>TRBD1|TRBV6-5|TRBJ1-2|once
ASSSYPGQLNYGYT
>NA|TRBV30|TRBJ2-7|NA
AWSRDISYEQY
>NA|TRBV27|TRBJ2-7|NA
ASSLHSSYEQY
>NA|TRBV20-1|TRBJ2-1|NA
SASLPGWAEQF